The clone carrying this TCR beta chain was found once. Its antigen is not known. Assay: immunoSEQ multiplex PCR; the TCRdb copy retains only in-frame clones and omits some. The repertoire includes about 150,000 clones, about nine tenths of them detected once, and approximately 2.5% sits in the top ten. The record originates from a study of T cell responses to AZD1222 COVID-19 vaccine. Looking at the study overall: Some second doses came at about 4 weeks and others at about 12 weeks; these were pooled.

Per the germline V gene, CDR1 is SEHNR and CDR2 is FQNEAQ (reference sequence). Trimming shortened V by 5 bases and J by 5 bases, and 24 bases separated the two germline ends. The CDR3 is 17 amino acids. Study-level results: A rise in Spike-specific TCR breadth and depth followed two AZD1222 doses.

The receptor comes from an adult in good health. The gene calls are TRBV7-9 and TRBJ2-5, with D perhaps matching TRBD1 or TRBD2 (5 bases each). Sequences were derived from peripheral blood, sampled on day 0 of AZD1222 vaccination. CDR3 DNA sequence: TGTGCCAGCAGCGCCCCGGTCGGGGTAGGGGTAGGGGAGACCCAGTACTTC. Translation gives CASSAPVGVGVGETQYF.